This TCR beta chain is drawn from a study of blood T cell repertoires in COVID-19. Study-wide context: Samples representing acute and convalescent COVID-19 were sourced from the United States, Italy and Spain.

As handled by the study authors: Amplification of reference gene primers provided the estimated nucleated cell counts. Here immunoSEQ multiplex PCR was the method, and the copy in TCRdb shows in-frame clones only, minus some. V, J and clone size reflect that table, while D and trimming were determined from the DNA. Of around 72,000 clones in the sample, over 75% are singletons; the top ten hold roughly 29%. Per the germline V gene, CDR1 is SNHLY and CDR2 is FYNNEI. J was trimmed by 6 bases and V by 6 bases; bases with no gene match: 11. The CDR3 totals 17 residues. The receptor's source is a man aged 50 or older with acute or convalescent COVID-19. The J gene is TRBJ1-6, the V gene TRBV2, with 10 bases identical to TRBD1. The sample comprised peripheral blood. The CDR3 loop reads CASRRGGTGVGNSPLHF. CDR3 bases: TGTGCCAGCAGACGAGGGGGGACAGGGGTAGGTAATTCACCCCTCCACTTT.